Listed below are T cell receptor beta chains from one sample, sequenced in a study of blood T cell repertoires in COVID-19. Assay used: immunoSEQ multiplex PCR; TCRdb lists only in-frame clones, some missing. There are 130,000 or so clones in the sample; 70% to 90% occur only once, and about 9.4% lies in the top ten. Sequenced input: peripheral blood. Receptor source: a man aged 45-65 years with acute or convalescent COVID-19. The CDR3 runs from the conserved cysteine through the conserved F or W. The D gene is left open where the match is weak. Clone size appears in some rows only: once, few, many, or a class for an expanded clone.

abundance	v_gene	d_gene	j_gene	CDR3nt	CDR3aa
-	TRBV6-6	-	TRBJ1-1	TGTGCCAGCACAGGGGAGAGGGACACTGAAGCTTTCTTT	CASTGERDTEAFF
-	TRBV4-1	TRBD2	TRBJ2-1	TGCGCCAGCAGCCATCCCTGGAAAAGGGCGGGAGGACTTCGCTCCTACAATGAGCAGTTCTTC	CASSHPWKRAGGLRSYNEQFF
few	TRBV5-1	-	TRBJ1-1	TGCGCCAGCTTCGACAGCATGAACACTGAAGCTTTCTTT	CASFDSMNTEAFF
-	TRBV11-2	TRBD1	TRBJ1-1	TGTGCCAGCAGCGGATACAGGGGGCAAGAGGGAGCTTTCTTT	CASSGYRGQEGAFF
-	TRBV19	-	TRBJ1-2	TGTGCCACCCTCCGTGACACGCTTAGCTATGGCTACACCTTC	CATLRDTLSYGYTF
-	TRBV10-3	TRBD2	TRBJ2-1	TGTGCCATCAGTGGGACTAGCGGCAACAATGAGCAGTTCTTC	CAISGTSGNNEQFF
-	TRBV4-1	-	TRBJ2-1	TGCGCCAGCAGCCAAGGTCCAGGGCCCTACAATGAGCAGTTCTTC	CASSQGPGPYNEQFF
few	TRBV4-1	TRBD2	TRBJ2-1	TGCGCCAGCAGCCAGGTACTAGCGGGTACCTACAATGAGCAGTTCTTC	CASSQVLAGTYNEQFF
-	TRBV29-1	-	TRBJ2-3	TGCAGCGCCGGAGTTGGCCGGTATGATACGCAGTATTTT	CSAGVGRYDTQYF
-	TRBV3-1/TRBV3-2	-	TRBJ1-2	TGTGCCAGCAGCCAAGACGAGGCGACAGGCCAAACTTGGTATGGCTACACCTTC	CASSQDEATGQTWYGYTF
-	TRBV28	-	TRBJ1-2	TGTGCCAGCACCGCCCCCGGGAGTAGAAAAACTAACTATGGCTACACCTTC	CASTAPGSRKTNYGYTF
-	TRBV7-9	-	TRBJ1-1	TGTGCCAGCAGCCTAACAGGGAACACTGAAGCTTTCTTT	CASSLTGNTEAFF
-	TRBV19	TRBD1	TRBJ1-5	TGTGCTAAGTTAGGGACAGGGAACTACAATCAGCCCCAGCATTTT	CAKLGTGNYNQPQHF
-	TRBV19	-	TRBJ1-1	TGTGCCAGTAGCCTAAAGGCAGGGGCACGGACTGAAGCTTTCTTT	CASSLKAGARTEAFF
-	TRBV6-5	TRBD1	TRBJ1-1	TGTGCCAGCAGGACCCCAGGGGGTAACACTGAAGCTTTCTTT	CASRTPGGNTEAFF
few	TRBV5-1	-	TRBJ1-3	TGCGCCAGCAGCTTACAGCTAGGGGAGGTTGGAAACACCATATATTTT	CASSLQLGEVGNTIYF
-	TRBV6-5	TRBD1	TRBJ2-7	TGTGCCAGCAGTAACAGACAGGGCTCAGGGTACTTC	CASSNRQGSGYF
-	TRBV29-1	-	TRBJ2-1	TGCAGCGTTGATCGGGGAAATGAGCAGTTCTTC	CSVDRGNEQFF
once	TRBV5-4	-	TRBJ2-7	TGTGCCAGCAGCTTGTACAGCGGCTACGAGCAGTACTTC	CASSLYSGYEQYF
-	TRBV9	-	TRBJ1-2	TGTGCCAGCAGCGTAGCTGACAGTGGCGGCTATGGCTACACCTTC	CASSVADSGGYGYTF
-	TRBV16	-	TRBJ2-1	TGTGCCAGCAGCCAACAGCGTGAGCAGTTCTTC	CASSQQREQFF
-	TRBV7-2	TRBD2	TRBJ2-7	TGTGCCAGCAGTGTGACTAGCGGATCCTACGAGCAGTACTTC	CASSVTSGSYEQYF
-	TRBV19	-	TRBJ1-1	TGTGCCAGTAGTATCACAGGGTTATTGGGCACTGAAGCTTTCTTT	CASSITGLLGTEAFF
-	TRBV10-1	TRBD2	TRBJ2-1	TGCGCCAGTTCGAGACGGGAGGGGTTCTACAATGAGCAGTTCTTC	CASSRREGFYNEQFF
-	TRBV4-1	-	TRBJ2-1	TGCGCCAGCAGCCAACCTCCGGGAACAAATGAGCAGTTCTTC	CASSQPPGTNEQFF
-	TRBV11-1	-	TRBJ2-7	TGTGCCAGCAGCCCCGAAGTGGCGGACTACGAGCAGTACTTC	CASSPEVADYEQYF
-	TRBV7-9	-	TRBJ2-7	TGTGCCAGCAGCTTAGTGGACAAATCCCCTTACGAGCAGTACTTC	CASSLVDKSPYEQYF
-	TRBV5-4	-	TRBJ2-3	TGTGCCAGCAGCTTGGTGGGCCGAACAGATACGCAGTATTTT	CASSLVGRTDTQYF
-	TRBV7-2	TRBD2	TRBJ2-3	TGTGCCAGCAGCTCCTTGCCTAGCGGGACCGTGGGGACGCAGTATTTT	CASSSLPSGTVGTQYF
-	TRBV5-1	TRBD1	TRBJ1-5	TGCGCCAGCAGCGCAGGGACAGGGGGCGGTCAGCCCCAGCATTTT	CASSAGTGGGQPQHF
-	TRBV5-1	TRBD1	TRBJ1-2	TGCGCCAGCAGCTTGGAGGGACAGGGGGAGTATGGCTACACCTTC	CASSLEGQGEYGYTF
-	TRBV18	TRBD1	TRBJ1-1	TGTGCCAGCTCACCGCAGGGGGCTTTAAACACTGAAGCTTTCTTT	CASSPQGALNTEAFF
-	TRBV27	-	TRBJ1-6	TGTGCCAGCAGTTTATCGGGGGAGGCACCCCTCCACTTT	CASSLSGEAPLHF
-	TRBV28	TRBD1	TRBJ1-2	TGTGCCAGCAGTTTGTTACAGGGGAATGGCTACACCTTC	CASSLLQGNGYTF
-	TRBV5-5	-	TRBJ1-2	TGTGCCAGCAGCGATACCCGAGTGCGGGGATCCTATGGCTACACCTTC	CASSDTRVRGSYGYTF
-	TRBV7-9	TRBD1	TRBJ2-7	TGTGCCAGCAGCTTTGGCCGGGACAGATACGAGCAGTACTTC	CASSFGRDRYEQYF
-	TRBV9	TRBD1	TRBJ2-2	TGTGCCAGCAAAACGGGACAGGCCACCGGGGAGCTGTTTTTT	CASKTGQATGELFF
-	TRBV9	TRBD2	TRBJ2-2	TGTGCCAGCAGCCCGCAGATGGGACTAGCGAACACCGGGGAGCTGTTTTTT	CASSPQMGLANTGELFF
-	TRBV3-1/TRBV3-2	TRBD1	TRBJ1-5	TGTGCCAGCAGCCAAACAGGGGGCCAGAGAAATCAGCCCCAGCATTTT	CASSQTGGQRNQPQHF
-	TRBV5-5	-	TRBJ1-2	TGTGCCAGCAGTATACAGGCCTATGGCTACACCTTC	CASSIQAYGYTF
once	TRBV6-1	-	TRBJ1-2	TGTGCCAGCAGTGAAGAGAACAGGGATGGCTACACCTTC	CASSEENRDGYTF
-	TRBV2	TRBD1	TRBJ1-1	TGTGCCTACGACAGGGAGGACACTGAAGCTTTCTTT	CAYDREDTEAFF
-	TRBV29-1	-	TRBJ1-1	TGCAGCACCCCCCCCAAAGGGGTGAACACTGAAGCTTTCTTT	CSTPPKGVNTEAFF
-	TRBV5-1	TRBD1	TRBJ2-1	TGCGCCAGCAGCTTGTTTGGGACAGGGGACAATGAGCAGTTCTTC	CASSLFGTGDNEQFF